The 9 T cell receptor beta chains presented below share a single source sample, sequenced in a study of response to subunit inactivated influenza vaccine. TCRdb re-analysed the RT-PCR reads in MiXCR, keeping a single row per CDR3 protein. The table has about 520,000 distinct CDR3 sequences, roughly 23% seen once. The source material was CD4+ T cells sorted from PBMCs, sampled approximately 5 days after vaccination. These receptor sequences come from a man in his fifties or sixties who received an inactivated influenza vaccine.

This chain connects TRBV20-1 to TRBJ2-7; 10 nucleotides match TRBD2. The CDR3 consists of 14 residues. Germline V gene lookup returns CDR1 DFQATT and CDR2 SNEGSKA (reference sequence). V lost 5 bases to trimming and J lost 4 bases; unmatched junction nucleotides: 8. The CDR3 DNA follows: TGCAGTGCTGGGACACTAGCGGGAACGTACGAGCAGTACTTC. Translation gives CSAGTLAGTYEQYF.

This clonotype was counted between two and nine times. This rearrangement joins TRBV10-3 to TRBJ2-1; 8 bases are shared with TRBD2. Germline values: CDR1 ENHRY, CDR2 SYGVKD. Losses at the gene ends were 4 bases for V and 5 bases for J; bases not matched to a gene: 1. This CDR3 region has 13 residues. The CDR3 sequence is CAISVSGDNEQFF. Written as DNA, the CDR3 is TGTGCCATCAGTGTTAGCGGGGACAATGAGCAGTTCTTC.

The chain employs TRBV6-2 or TRBV6-3 and TRBJ2-1, with D hard to call. The germline CDR1 and CDR2 sequences are MNHEY and SVGEGT. The CDR3 is 15 residues long. V lost 4 bases and J 2 bases, leaving 12 bases between the germline ends. This CDR3 is CASSLSWATYNEQFF. CDR3 nucleotide sequence: TGTGCCAGCAGTTTATCCTGGGCAACCTACAATGAGCAGTTCTTC.

V usage is TRBV20-1 and J usage is TRBJ2-3; 8 bases fit TRBD2. Per the germline V gene, CDR1 is DFQATT and CDR2 is SNEGSKA (reference sequence). CDR3 length: 13 amino acids. The CDR3: CTFSRGGGDTQYF. The CDR3 coding sequence is TGCACCTTCTCCCGGGGGGGCGGGGATACGCAGTATTTT.

This clonotype was picked up a small number of times. The CDR3 DNA sequence: TGTGCCAGCAGCCAAACGCAAGGGGATACGCAGTATTTT. It translates to CASSQTQGDTQYF. The V gene is TRBV4-2, the J gene TRBJ2-3; D remains ambiguous. The CDR3 has 13 residues. Germline CDR1 reads LGHNA; CDR2 reads YNFKEQ. Trimming pared 2 bases from V and 6 bases from J, leaving 9 bases between.

The chain has TRBV5-1 and TRBJ2-3; 7 bases map to TRBD1. Per germline, CDR1 SGHRS and CDR2 YFSETQ. CDR3 length equals 17 residues. The trim removed 7 bases at V and 0 bases at J, leaving 14 bases unmatched. As DNA, the CDR3 is TGCGCCAGCTCCCCCCCACGACAGGGAACTAGCACAGATACGCAGTATTTT. This encodes CASSPPRQGTSTDTQYF.

J is TRBJ2-1 and V is TRBV24-1, with TRBD2 matching 9 bases. CDR3 length equals 15 residues. V trimming: 5 bases; J trimming: 4 bases; junction bases outside the gene matches: 5. Germline V gives CDR1 KGHDR, CDR2 SFDVKD. CDR3 DNA sequence: TGTGCCACCAGTGCCCCCCTAGCGGGGTACAATGAGCAGTTCTTC. This codes for CATSAPLAGYNEQFF.

The chain carries TRBV30 and TRBJ2-7; D ambiguous. The CDR3 has 15 residues. V lost 3 bases to trimming and J lost 5 bases, with 20 bases between them. Germline V gene sequence: CDR1 GTSNPN, CDR2 SVGIG (reference sequence). CDR3 sequence (DNA): TGTGCCTGGAGCCCCACCGGCGGTTATGGACACGAGCAGTACTTC. Its translation is CAWSPTGGYGHEQYF.

The chain combines TRBV20-1 with TRBJ2-1; 12 nucleotides match TRBD2. The J segment lost 8 bases and the V segment lost 0 bases, leaving 5 bases of the junction unmatched. Germline loops: CDR1 DFQATT, CDR2 SNEGSKA (reference sequence). This CDR3 comprises 15 residues. CDR3 sequence: CSAREGLAGGYEQFF. The CDR3 DNA reads TGCAGTGCTAGAGAGGGGCTAGCGGGAGGGTATGAGCAGTTCTTC.